This T cell receptor (beta chain) emerged from a study of T cell responses to AZD1222 COVID-19 vaccine. The analysis combined second doses at about 4 or about 12 weeks. Study observations and caveats: Most donors were white British, females outnumbered males, and clonal diversity was possibly underestimated. Nearly half of spike-specific TCRs reportedly target variant regions that are unmutated in the B.1.351 and B.1.1.7 variants.

This clone was recorded once. Its antigen remains unidentified. The CDR3 extends over 14 amino acids. CDR1 SGHTA and CDR2 FQGNSA come from the germline V gene. V lost 1 base, J lost 4 bases, and 9 bases lay in between. Assay used: immunoSEQ multiplex PCR; TCRdb lists only in-frame clones, some missing. The sample includes approximately 150,000 clones, less than 95% seen only once; the top ten take about 5.9%. Source: peripheral blood, taken 28 days after the second AZD1222 dose. The chain joins TRBV7-2 to TRBJ2-3; perhaps TRBD1 as D (6 bases). The receptor was derived from an adult who received the AZD1222 COVID-19 vaccine. The CDR3 spells CASSLVQGPDTQYF. The CDR3 DNA follows: TGTGCCAGCAGCTTAGTACAGGGCCCAGATACGCAGTATTTT.